This T cell receptor beta chain was retrieved from a study of long-term antiretroviral therapy in people with HIV. Researchers ran immunoSEQ v3.0 at survey level. Sequencing used immunoSEQ multiplex PCR; TCRdb keeps in-frame clones, though not all of them. The sample records tens of thousands of clones, more than 90% being singletons. This sequence originates from a woman in her forties or fifties with HIV. This sample comprised unsorted PBMCs, obtained 3.7 years after starting antiretroviral therapy.

CDR3 coding DNA: TGTGCCTGGAGTGCTCCCCGGGGGCGGGGGGCCAATGAGCAGTTCTTC. Its translation: CAWSAPRGRGANEQFF. This chain links TRBV30 with TRBJ2-1, with 8 bases that match TRBD2. The V segment lost 1 base and the J segment 6 bases; nucleotides outside the gene matches: 11. Germline V gives CDR1 GTSNPN, CDR2 SVGIG (reference sequence). CDR3 length equals 16 residues.